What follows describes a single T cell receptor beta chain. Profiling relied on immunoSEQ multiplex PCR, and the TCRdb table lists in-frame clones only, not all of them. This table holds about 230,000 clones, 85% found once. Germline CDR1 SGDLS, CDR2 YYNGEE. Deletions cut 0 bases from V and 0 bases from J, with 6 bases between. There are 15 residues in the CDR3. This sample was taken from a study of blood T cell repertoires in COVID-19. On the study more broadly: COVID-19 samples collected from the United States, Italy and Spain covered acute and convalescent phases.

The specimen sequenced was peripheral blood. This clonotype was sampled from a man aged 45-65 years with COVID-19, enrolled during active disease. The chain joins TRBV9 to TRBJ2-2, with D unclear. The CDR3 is CASSVASANTGELFF. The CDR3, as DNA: TGTGCCAGCAGCGTAGCGAGTGCGAACACCGGGGAGCTGTTTTTT.